The clone carrying this T cell receptor beta chain was observed a single time. Its antigen remains unknown. This entry is derived from a study of cytomegalovirus exposure and HLA in healthy donors. Study outcomes and limitations: Reportedly, a later analysis found an Asian-associated ancestry cluster had fewer N-insertions than the roughly 700-donor mean. Association with HLA alleles at 0.05 false discovery rate was found for around 17,000 TCR beta sequences in a later analysis.

The PCR contained 60 Vbeta and 13 Jbeta primers. Here immunoSEQ multiplex PCR was the method, and the copy in TCRdb shows in-frame clones only, minus some. This table has 80,000 to 130,000 clones, over 60% appearing once. The source is a female donor in good health and CMV-seropositive. Source material: PBMCs.

The CDR3 DNA sequence: TGTGCCAGCAGGGCGCGGGAGGGCCGGAATGAGCAGTTCTTC. It specifies CASRAREGRNEQFF. The chain is built from TRBV2 and TRBJ2-1; 9 bases match TRBD2. Germline CDR1 is SNHLY and CDR2 is FYNNEI. After removal of 6 bases from V and 7 bases from J, the junction contained 7 bases not matched to a gene. This CDR3 is built from 14 residues.